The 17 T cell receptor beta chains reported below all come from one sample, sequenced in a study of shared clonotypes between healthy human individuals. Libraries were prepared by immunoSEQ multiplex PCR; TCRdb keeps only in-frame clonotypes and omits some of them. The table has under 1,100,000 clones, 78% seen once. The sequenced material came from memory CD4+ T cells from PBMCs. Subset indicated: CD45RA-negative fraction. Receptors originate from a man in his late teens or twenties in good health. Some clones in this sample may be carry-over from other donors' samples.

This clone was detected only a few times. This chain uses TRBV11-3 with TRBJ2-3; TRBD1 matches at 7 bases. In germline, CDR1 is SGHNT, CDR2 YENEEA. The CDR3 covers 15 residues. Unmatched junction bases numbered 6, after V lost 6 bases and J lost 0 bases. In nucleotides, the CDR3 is TGTGCCAGCAGTCCTCGGACAGGTAGCACAGATACGCAGTATTTT. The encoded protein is CASSPRTGSTDTQYF.

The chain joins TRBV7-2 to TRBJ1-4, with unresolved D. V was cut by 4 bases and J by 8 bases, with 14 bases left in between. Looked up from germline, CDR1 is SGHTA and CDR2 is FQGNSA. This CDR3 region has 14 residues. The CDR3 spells CASSSTRDGEKLFF. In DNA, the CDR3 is TGTGCCAGCAGCTCCACCCGCGATGGGGAAAAACTGTTTTTT.

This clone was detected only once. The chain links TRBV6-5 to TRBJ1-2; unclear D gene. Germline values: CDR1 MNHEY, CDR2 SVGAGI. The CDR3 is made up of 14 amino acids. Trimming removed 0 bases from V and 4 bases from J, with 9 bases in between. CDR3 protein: CASSYSRHFYGYTF. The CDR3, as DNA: TGTGCCAGCAGTTACTCGAGACATTTCTATGGCTACACCTTC.

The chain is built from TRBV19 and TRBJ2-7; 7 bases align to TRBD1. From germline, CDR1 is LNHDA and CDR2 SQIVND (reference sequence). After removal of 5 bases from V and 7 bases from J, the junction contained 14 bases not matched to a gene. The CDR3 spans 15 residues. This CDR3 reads CASSSGTVGAKEQYF. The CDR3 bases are TGTGCCAGTAGTTCCGGGACAGTCGGGGCTAAGGAGCAGTACTTC. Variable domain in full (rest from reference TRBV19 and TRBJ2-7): DGGITQSPKYLFRKEGQNVTLSCEQNLNHDAMYWYRQDPGQGLRLIYYSQIVNDFQKGDIAEGYSVSREKKESFPLTVTSAQKNPTAFYLCASSSGTVGAKEQYFGPGTRLTVT.

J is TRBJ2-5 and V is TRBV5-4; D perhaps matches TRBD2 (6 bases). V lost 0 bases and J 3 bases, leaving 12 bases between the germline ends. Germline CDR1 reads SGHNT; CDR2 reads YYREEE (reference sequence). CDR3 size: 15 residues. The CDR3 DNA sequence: TGTGCCAGCAGCTTGGGAGTGGGGGAGGAAGAGACCCAGTACTTC. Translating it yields CASSLGVGEEETQYF.

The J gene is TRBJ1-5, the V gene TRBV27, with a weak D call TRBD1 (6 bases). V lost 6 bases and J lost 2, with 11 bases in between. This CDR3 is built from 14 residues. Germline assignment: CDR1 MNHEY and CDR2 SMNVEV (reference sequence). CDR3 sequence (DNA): TGTGCCAGCAGGCCCGCAGGGGGCAATCAGCCCCAGCATTTT. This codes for CASRPAGGNQPQHF.

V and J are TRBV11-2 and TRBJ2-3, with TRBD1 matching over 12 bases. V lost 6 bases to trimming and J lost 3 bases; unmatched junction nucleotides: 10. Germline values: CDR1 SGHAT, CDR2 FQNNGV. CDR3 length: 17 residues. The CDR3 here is CASSYRPGQGATDTQYF. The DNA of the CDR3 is TGTGCCAGCAGTTACCGACCGGGACAGGGGGCAACAGATACGCAGTATTTT.

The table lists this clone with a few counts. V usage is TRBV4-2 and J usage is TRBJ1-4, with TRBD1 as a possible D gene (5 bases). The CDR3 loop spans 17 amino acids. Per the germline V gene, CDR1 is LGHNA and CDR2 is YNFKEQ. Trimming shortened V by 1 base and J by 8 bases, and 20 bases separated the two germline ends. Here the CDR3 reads CASSQVATVGVGEKLFF. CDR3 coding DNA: TGTGCCAGCAGCCAAGTAGCTACTGTGGGGGTAGGAGAAAAACTGTTTTTT.

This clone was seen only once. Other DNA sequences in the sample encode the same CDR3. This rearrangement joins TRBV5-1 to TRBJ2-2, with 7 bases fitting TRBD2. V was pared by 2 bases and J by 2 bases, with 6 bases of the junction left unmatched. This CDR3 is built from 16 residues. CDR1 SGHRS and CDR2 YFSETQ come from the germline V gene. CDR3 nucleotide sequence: TGCGCCAGCAGCTTTCTGGCGGGAGCTAACACCGGGGAGCTGTTTTTT. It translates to CASSFLAGANTGELFF.

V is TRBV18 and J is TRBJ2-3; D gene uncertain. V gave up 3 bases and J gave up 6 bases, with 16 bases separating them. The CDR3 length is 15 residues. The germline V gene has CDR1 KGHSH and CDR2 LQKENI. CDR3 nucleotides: TGTGCCAGCTCACCGGCCCCCAGAATCGTGGATACGCAGTATTTT. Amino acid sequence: CASSPAPRIVDTQYF.

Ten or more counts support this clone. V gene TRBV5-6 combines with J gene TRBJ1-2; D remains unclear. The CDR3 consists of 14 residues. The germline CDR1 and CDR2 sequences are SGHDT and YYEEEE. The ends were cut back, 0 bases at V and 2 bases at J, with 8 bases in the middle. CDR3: CASSLGFGNYGYTF. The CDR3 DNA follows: TGTGCCAGCAGCTTGGGGTTCGGGAACTATGGCTACACCTTC. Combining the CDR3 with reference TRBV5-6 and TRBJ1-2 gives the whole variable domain DAGVTQSPTHLIKTRGQQVTLRCSPKSGHDTVSWYQQALGQGPQFIFQYYEEEERQRGNFPDRFSGHQFPNYSSELNVNALLLGDSALYLCASSLGFGNYGYTFGSGTRLTVV.

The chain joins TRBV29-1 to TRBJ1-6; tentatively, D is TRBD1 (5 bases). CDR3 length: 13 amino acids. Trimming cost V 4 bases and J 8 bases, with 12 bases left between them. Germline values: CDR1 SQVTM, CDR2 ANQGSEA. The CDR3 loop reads CSVAWDWDSPLHF. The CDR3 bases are TGCAGCGTTGCTTGGGACTGGGATTCACCCCTCCACTTT.

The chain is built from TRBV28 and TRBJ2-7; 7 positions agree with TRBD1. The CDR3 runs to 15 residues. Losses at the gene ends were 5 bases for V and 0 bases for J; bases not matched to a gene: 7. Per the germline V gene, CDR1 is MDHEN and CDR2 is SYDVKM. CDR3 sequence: CASSPSGTVSYEQYF. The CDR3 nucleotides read TGTGCCAGCAGTCCCTCCGGGACAGTCTCCTACGAGCAGTACTTC.

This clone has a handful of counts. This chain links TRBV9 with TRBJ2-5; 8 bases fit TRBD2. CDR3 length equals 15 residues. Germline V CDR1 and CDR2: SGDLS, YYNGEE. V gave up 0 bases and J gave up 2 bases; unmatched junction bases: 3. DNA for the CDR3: TGTGCCAGCAGCGTAGCAGCGGGAGTTCAAGAGACCCAGTACTTC. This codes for CASSVAAGVQETQYF.

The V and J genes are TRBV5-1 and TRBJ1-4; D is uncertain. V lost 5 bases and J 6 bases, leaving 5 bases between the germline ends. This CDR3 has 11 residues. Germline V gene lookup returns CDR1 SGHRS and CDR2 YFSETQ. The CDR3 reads CASRGDEKLFF. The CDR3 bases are TGCGCCAGCAGGGGTGATGAAAAACTGTTTTTT.

The CDR3 protein is CASSWGGGAFF. The CDR3 coding sequence is TGTGCCAGCAGCTGGGGGGGAGGAGCTTTCTTT. This chain uses TRBV11-2 with TRBJ1-1, with D perhaps TRBD1 (5 bases). From germline, CDR1 is SGHAT and CDR2 FQNNGV. Trimming took 4 bases from V and 10 from J, leaving 10 bases between them. The CDR3 has 11 residues.

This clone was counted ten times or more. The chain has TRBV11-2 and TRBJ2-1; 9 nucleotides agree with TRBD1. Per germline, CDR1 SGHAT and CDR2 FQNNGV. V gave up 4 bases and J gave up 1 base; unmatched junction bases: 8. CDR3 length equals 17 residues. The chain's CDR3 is CASSSLDRGGSYNEQFF. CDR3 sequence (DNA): TGTGCCAGCAGCTCGTTGGACAGGGGAGGGTCCTACAATGAGCAGTTCTTC. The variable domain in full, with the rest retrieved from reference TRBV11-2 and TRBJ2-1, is EAGVAQSPRYKIIEKRQSVAFWCNPISGHATLYWYQQILGQGPKLLIQFQNNGVVDDSQLPKDRFSAERLKGVDSTLKIQPAKLEDSAVYLCASSSLDRGGSYNEQFFGPGTRLTVL.